This T cell receptor (beta chain) emerged from a study of OX40 agonist ivuxolimab in advanced cancers. For the study in its entirety: Ivuxolimab was a fully human IgG2 agonistic monoclonal antibody targeting the costimulatory receptor OX40 (CD134). Intravenous ivuxolimab was administered to patients every 2 weeks at six dose levels: 0.01, 0.1, 0.3, 1.5, 3 and 10 mg/kg. Among the 52 dose-escalation patients, 19 had hepatocellular carcinoma, about 15 melanoma, 9 renal cell carcinoma and 9 head and neck cancer. In the dose-escalation cohort, about four fifths of patients were male, and the mean age was around 65 years with a range of roughly 20 to 80. Prior anti-PD-1, anti-PD-L1 or anti-CTLA-4 therapy was permitted, and approximately 41% of dose-escalation patients had received checkpoint inhibitors. Three dose-escalation patients achieved partial responses, one with hepatocellular carcinoma and two with cutaneous melanoma. The point of sequencing TCRbeta in the periphery was to test whether ivuxolimab changed TCR sequence diversity and drove clonal T-cell expansion. The monotherapy dose-escalation portion (N ≈ 50 patients) of the phase I ivuxolimab trial is reported in the paper. Results and caveats for the whole study, not just this receptor: On average, CD8+ T cells showed more expanded clones than CD4+ T cells after ivuxolimab. Low levels of normalized T-cell clonal expansion were also seen in some patients who did not respond. At doses of 0.1 to 3.0 mg/kg, clonal expansion of both CD4+ and CD8+ blood T cells was observed from baseline to week 6. In the 0.1-3.0 mg/kg groups, partial responders were among the patients with the lowest normalized peripheral clonal expansion, particularly in CD8+ T cells. Antigen specificity was not determined for the clonally expanded peripheral T cells.

Concerning this clone itself: No cognate antigen has been identified for it. No qualities accompany the bases; no much larger clone lies one base away.

The trial excluded patients who had a history of autoimmune disease or were on systemic immunosuppression. Peripheral blood for TCR sequencing was collected from all dose cohorts at baseline, on cycle 4 day 1, and on cycle 7 day 1. The samples were drawn from a first-in-human, open-label, multicenter phase I dose-escalation trial of ivuxolimab. Adults with locally advanced or metastatic melanoma, renal cell, hepatocellular, or head and neck squamous cell carcinoma were enrolled in the trial. Before TCR sequencing, CD4+ T cells and CD8+ T cells were sorted from peripheral blood as separate populations. In the germline V gene, CDR1 corresponds to MNHNS and CDR2 to SASEGT. V is cut by 5 bases and J by 3 bases, and the space between the germline ends is 8 bases. Including cysteine and phenylalanine, the CDR3 has 13 amino acids. CDR3 DNA only is kept here, 39 bases in frame from base 1. Genomic DNA was isolated from the sorted cells so that the TCRbeta CDR3 region could be sequenced. TCRbeta CDR3 regions were sequenced using the immunoSEQ Assay. Here the immuneACCESS table is served through TCRdb, limited to in-frame sequences with V and J called. Missing clones are a known gap in these copies; in checked studies unresolved V genes cover under half, and the rest lacks a known reason. This sample is represented by tens of thousands of clones; approximately 89% of them were singletons. Clones ranked in the top ten supply around 0.79% of the sample.

The chain is encoded by TRBV6-1 joined to TRBJ1-5; no confident D gene assignment can be made. The specimen was CD4+ or CD8+ T cells sorted from blood, collected in a trial of the OX40 agonist ivuxolimab. This clonotype was sampled from an adult with an advanced solid tumor such as melanoma, head and neck, liver or kidney cancer. The DNA is as follows: TGTGCCAGCAGTCGCGACATCAATCAGCCCCAGCATTTT. It specifies CASSRDINQPQHF.